The sequence of this T cell receptor beta chain was determined in a study of beta chain features in type 1 diabetes. Study context: In all, about 100,000,000 sorted cells from all samples were analyzed.

This clone was seen a handful of times. Its antigen remains unidentified. What was sequenced were expressed TCRB transcripts, since all of the isolated RNA had been reverse transcribed. Clones were read by immunoSEQ multiplex PCR, and TCRdb kept only the in-frame ones, dropping some. The data show about 700,000 clones, 13% seen once. Study-wide points: TCRB CDR3 length was moderately but significantly reduced in all four CD4+ subsets of Type 1 diabetes patients. Sequencing of cDNA might inflate the share of cells that strongly express TCR.

Germline V gives CDR1 SNHLY, CDR2 FYNNEI. Trimming pared 8 bases from V and 4 bases from J, leaving 11 bases between. This CDR3 is built from 13 residues. Each of the CD4+ naive, central memory, regulatory and stem cell-like memory populations was sorted via CD45RO/CCR7/CD25/CD127/CD95/CD27. What was sequenced was naive CD4+ T cells from blood. J is TRBJ1-4 and V is TRBV2; TRBD1 is a possible D gene (5 bases). The clonotype comes from a man in his late teens or twenties with type 1 diabetes. The CDR3 DNA follows: TGTGCCAGCGGTGGGGGACTTAATGAAAAACTGTTTTTT. Its protein is CASGGGLNEKLFF.